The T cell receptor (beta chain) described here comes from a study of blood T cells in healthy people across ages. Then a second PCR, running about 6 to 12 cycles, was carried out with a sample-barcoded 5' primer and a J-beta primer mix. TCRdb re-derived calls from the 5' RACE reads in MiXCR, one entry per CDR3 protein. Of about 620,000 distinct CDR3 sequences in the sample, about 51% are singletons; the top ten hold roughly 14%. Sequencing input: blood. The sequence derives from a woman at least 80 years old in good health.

The CDR3 loop is CASSLVWGRESRLYF. In DNA form, the CDR3 reads TGTGCCAGCAGCTTAGTGTGGGGCAGAGAGAGTCGTTTGTACTTC. The chain recombines TRBV7-2 with TRBJ2-5; a weak D match, TRBD1 (5 bases). The germline V and J ends were trimmed by 1 base and 13 bases, with 22 bases remaining between them. The CDR3 covers 15 residues. The germline CDR1 and CDR2 sequences are SGHTA and FQGNSA.